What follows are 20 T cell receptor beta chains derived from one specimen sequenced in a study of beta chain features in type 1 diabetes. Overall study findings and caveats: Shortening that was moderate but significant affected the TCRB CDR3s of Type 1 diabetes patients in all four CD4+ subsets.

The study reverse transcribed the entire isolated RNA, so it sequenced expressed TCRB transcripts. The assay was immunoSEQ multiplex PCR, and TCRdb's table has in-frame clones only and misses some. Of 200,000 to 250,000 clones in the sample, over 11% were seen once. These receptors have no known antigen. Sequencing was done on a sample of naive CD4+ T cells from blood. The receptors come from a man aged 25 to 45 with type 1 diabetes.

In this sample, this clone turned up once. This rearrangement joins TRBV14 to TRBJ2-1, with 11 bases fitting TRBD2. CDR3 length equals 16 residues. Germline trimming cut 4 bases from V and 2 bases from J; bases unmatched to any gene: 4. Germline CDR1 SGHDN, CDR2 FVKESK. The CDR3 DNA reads TGTGCCAGCAGCCGACTAGCGGGGACTCCCTACAATGAGCAGTTCTTC. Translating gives CASSRLAGTPYNEQFF.

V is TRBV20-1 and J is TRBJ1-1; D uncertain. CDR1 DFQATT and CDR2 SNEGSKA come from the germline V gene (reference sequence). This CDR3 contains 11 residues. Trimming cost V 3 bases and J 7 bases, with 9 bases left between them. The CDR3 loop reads CSARRGIEAFF. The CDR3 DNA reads TGCAGTGCTAGGCGGGGAATTGAAGCTTTCTTT.

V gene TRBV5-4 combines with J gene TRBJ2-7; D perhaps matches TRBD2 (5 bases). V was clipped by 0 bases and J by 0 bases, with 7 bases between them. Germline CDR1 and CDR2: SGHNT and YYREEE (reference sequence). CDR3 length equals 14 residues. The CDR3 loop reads CASSLAGSSYEQYF. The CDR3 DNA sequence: TGTGCCAGCAGCTTGGCGGGGAGCTCCTACGAGCAGTACTTC.

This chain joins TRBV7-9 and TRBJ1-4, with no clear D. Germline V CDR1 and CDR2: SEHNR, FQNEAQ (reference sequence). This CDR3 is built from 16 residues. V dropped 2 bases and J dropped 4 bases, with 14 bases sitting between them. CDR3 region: CASSLRGGGVNEKLFF. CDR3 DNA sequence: TGTGCCAGCAGCTTAAGAGGAGGTGGTGTTAATGAAAAACTGTTTTTT.

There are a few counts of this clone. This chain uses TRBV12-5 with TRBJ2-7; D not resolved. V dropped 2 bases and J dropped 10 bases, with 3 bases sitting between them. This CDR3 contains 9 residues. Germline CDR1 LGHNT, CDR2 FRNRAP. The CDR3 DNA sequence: TGTGCTAGTGGTTTGCCTCAGTACTTC. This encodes CASGLPQYF.

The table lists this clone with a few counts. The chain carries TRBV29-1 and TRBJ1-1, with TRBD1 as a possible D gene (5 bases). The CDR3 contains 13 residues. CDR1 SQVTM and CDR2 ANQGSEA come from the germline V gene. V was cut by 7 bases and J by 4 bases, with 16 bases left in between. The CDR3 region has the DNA TGCAGCGCGGAGGGTTTTCAGGGCACTGAAGCTTTCTTT. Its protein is CSAEGFQGTEAFF.

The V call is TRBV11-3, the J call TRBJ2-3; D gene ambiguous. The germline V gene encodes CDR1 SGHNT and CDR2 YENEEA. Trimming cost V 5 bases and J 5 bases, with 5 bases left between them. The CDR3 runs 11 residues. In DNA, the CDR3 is TGTGCCAGCAGCCCCAGAGATACGCAGTATTTT. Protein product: CASSPRDTQYF.

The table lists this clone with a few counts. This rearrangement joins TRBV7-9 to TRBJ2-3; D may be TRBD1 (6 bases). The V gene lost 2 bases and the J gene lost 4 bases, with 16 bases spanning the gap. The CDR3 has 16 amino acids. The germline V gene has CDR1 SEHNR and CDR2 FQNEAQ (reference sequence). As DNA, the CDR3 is TGTGCCAGCAGCTTATCCGTAGGACAGATCGCAGATACGCAGTATTTT. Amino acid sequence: CASSLSVGQIADTQYF.

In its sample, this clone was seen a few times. The CDR3 is CAISESSQGNTGELFF. As DNA, the CDR3 is TGTGCCATCAGTGAGTCGAGCCAGGGGAACACCGGGGAGCTGTTTTTT. V gene TRBV10-3 combines with J gene TRBJ2-2, with D tentatively TRBD1 (5 bases). V dropped 0 bases and J dropped 1 base, with 9 bases sitting between them. The CDR3 consists of 16 residues. Germline CDR1 reads ENHRY; CDR2 reads SYGVKD.

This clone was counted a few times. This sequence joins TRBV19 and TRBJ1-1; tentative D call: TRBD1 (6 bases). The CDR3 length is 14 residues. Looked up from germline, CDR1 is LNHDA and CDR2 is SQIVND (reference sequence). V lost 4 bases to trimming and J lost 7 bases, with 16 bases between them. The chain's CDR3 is CASSKQGTTIEAFF. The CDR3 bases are TGTGCCAGTAGTAAACAGGGTACGACCATTGAAGCTTTCTTT.

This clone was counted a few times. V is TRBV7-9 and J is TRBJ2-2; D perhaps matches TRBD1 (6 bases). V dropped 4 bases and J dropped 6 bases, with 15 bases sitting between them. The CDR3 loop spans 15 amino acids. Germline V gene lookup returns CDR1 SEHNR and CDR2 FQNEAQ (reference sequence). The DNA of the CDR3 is TGTGCCAGCAGCTCTAAGGGGGATTCGTCCGGGGAGCTGTTTTTT. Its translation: CASSSKGDSSGELFF.

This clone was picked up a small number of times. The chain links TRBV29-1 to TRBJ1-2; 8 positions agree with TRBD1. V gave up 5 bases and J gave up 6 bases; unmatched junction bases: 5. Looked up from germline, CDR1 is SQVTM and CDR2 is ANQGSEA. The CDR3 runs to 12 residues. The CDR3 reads CSVLRQGHGYTF. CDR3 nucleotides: TGCAGCGTTCTTCGACAGGGGCATGGCTACACCTTC.

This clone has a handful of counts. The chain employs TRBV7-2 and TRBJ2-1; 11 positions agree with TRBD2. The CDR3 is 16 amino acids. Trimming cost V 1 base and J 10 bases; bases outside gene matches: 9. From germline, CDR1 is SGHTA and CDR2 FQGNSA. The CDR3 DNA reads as TGTGCCAGCAGCTTAGATACTAGCGGGGGTCGGGGAGAGCAGTTCTTC. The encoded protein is CASSLDTSGGRGEQFF. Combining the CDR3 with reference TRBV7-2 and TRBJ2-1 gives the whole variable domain GAGVSQSPSNKVTEKGKDVELRCDPISGHTALYWYRQSLGQGLEFLIYFQGNSAPDKSGLPSDRFSAERTGGSVSTLTIQRTQQEDSAVYLCASSLDTSGGRGEQFFGPGTRLTVL.

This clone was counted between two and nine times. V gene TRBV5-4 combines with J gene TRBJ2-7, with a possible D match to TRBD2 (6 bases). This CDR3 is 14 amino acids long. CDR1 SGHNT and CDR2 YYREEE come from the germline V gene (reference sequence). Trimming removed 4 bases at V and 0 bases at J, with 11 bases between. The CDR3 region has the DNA TGTGCCAGCAGCGGCACGGGACTCTCCTACGAGCAGTACTTC. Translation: CASSGTGLSYEQYF.

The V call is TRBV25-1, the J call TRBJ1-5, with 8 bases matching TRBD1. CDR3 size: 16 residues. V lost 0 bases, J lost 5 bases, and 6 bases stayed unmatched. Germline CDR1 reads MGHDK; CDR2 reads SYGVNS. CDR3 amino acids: CASSEYSQGEDQPQHF. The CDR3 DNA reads TGTGCCAGCAGTGAATATTCACAGGGGGAAGATCAGCCCCAGCATTTT.

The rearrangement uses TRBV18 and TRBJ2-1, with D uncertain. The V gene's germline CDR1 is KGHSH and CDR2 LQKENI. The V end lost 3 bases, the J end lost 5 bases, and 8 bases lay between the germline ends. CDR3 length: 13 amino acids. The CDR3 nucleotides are TGTGCCAGCTCACCGCGTTTGGACAATGAGCAGTTCTTC. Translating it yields CASSPRLDNEQFF. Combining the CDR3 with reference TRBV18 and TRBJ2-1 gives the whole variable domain NAGVMQNPRHLVRRRGQEARLRCSPMKGHSHVYWYRQLPEEGLKFMVYLQKENIIDESGMPKERFSAEFPKEGPSILRIQQVVRGDSAAYFCASSPRLDNEQFFGPGTRLTVL.

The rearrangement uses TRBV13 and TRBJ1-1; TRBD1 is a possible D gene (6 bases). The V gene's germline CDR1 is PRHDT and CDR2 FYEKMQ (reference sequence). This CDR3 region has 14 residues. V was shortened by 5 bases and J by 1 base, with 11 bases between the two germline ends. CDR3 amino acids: CASSRGHPNTEAFF. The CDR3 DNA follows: TGTGCCAGCAGCCGGGGACATCCGAACACTGAAGCTTTCTTT.

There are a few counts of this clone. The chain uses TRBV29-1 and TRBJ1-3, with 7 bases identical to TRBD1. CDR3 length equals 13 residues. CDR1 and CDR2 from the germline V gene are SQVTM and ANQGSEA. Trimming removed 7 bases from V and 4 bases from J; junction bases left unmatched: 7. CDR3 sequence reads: CSAIGTDGNTIYF. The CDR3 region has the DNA TGCAGCGCTATCGGGACAGACGGAAACACCATATATTTT.

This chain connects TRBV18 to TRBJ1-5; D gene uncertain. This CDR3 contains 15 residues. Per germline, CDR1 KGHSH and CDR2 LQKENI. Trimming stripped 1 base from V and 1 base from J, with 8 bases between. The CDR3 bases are TGTGCCAGCTCACCACTGCGAGCCAGCAATCAGCCCCAGCATTTT. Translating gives CASSPLRASNQPQHF.

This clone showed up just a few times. This CDR3 is CASSRDRDQPQHF. CDR3 nucleotides: TGCGCCAGCAGCAGGGACAGGGACCAGCCCCAGCATTTT. The chain combines TRBV5-1 with TRBJ1-5; the match to TRBD1 covers 9 bases. J lost 7 bases, V lost 4 bases, and 3 bases had no gene match. The CDR3 has 13 amino acids. Per the germline V gene, CDR1 is SGHRS and CDR2 is YFSETQ.